This T cell receptor (beta chain) was documented in a study of stem cell transplantation in POMP-related autoinflammatory disease (dated by TCRdb to about 2021). The study in broad terms: According to the study's hypothesis, the TRB repertoire gets skewed because defective thymoproteasomes impair MHC class I-dependent CD8+ T-cell differentiation and positive selection. Through one year post-transplant, neutrophils and platelets showed 100% donor engraftment on DNA chimerism analysis. Before transplant, patients showed CD4+ naive T-cell skewing, low CD8+ T-cell proportions, and reduced T-cell cytokine secretion. The effect of POMP deficiency on T-cell receptor beta repertoire diversity and CDR3 characteristics was assessed by high-throughput TRB sequencing.

The time point label corresponds to: after hematopoietic stem cell transplant. PRAID was a condition in which autoinflammation came alongside prominent immunodeficiency. Before TRB sequencing, the T-cell subsets, namely conventional T cells, CD8+ T cells, regulatory T cells, and T follicular helper cells, were sorted. Receptor amplification or capture employed the immunoSEQ multiplex PCR assay. On the study's bioinformatics: Repertoire diversity was quantified with Shannon entropy, accounting for clonal size distribution. The Gini-Simpson index (Simpson_1-D) was used to measure inequality of clonotype distribution. The immuneACCESS repertoire file appears here via TCRdb, limited to in-frame rearrangements. These files lack a portion of the clones; in checked studies, under half of the deficit traces to unresolved V genes, and the cause of the others is not known. The DNA gave D and trimming, while V, J and clone size come from that table. The sample table shows roughly 70,000 clones, and roughly 91% are seen once. Together, the top ten hold 0.5% to 0.85% of the sample.

To note about this clone: The target of this receptor is not known. Per-base qualities were not stored, and no clone one base away is much larger.

Results the study describes overall, beyond this receptor: PRAID patients showed a restricted number of unique TRB V-J gene pairings. Across all analyzed T-cell subsets, PRAID patients tended toward lower TRB diversity and higher clonality. Statistical significance for the trend toward lower diversity and increased clonality in PRAID patients was reached only for regulatory T cells.

The CDR1 and CDR2 encoded by the germline V gene are SQVTM and ANQGSEA. The CDR3 spans 16 residues, from the cysteine through the phenylalanine. Here the CDR3 DNA is all that survives: 48 bases in frame from base 1. V sheds 4 bases and J sheds 5 bases, leaving 23 bases between their ends. This clonotype originated in a human patient with POMP-related autoinflammation and immune dysregulation (PRAID). After a transplant, some T cells may have been passed on by the graft donor. The sample consisted of CD4+ T cells from PBMCs, taken after stem cell transplantation. Recombination joined TRBV29-1 with TRBJ1-1; the D gene identity is not certain. This receptor carries the CDR3 CSVGKWAALGRTEAFF. The DNA reads TGCAGCGTTGGTAAGTGGGCCGCCCTCGGGAGGACTGAAGCTTTCTTT.